The 26 T cell receptor beta chains listed next were all sequenced from one sample in a study of follicular helper T cells after annual influenza vaccination. Sequencing used immunoSEQ multiplex PCR; TCRdb keeps in-frame clones, though not all of them. The sample carries 7,500 to 8,500 clones, 82% recorded once. Time point in this sample: 2014-2015 season, pre-vaccination. Specimen: CXCR5+ CD38- circulating T follicular helper cells from blood, collected on the day of influenza vaccination. The subset denotes: circulating Tfh, non-naive CD4+CXCR5+PD-1+ (ICOS+CD38+ or ICOS-CD38-). The receptors derive from an adult who received the influenza vaccine.

This clone was observed a single time. The rearrangement joins TRBV5-1 to TRBJ1-3; weak D call: TRBD1 (6 bases). The CDR3 is 14 amino acids. Germline V lookup: CDR1 SGHRS, CDR2 YFSETQ. V was trimmed by 5 bases and J by 4 bases, leaving 13 bases between them. The CDR3 DNA sequence: TGCGCCAGCAGACAACAGGGAGTAGGAAACACCATATATTTT. This translates into CASRQQGVGNTIYF.

A few counts support this clone. The chain is built from TRBV6-4 and TRBJ1-2, with 9 bases that match TRBD1. The CDR3 loop spans 15 amino acids. Germline CDR1 MRHNA, CDR2 SNTAGT. Unmatched junction bases numbered 11, after V lost 4 bases and J lost 8 bases. The CDR3 nucleotides are TGTGCCAGCAGTGGTACAGGGGGCGCAAAGTGGGGCTACACCTTC. The encoded protein is CASSGTGGAKWGYTF.

In this sample, this clone turned up once. This rearrangement joins TRBV19 to TRBJ1-2; no clear D gene. V was clipped by 5 bases and J by 4 bases, with 14 bases between them. The length of the CDR3 is 14 residues. CDR1 and CDR2 from the germline V gene are LNHDA and SQIVND (reference sequence). CDR3 sequence: CASSPTGSGYGYTF. The CDR3, as DNA: TGTGCCAGTAGTCCGACCGGCTCCGGCTATGGCTACACCTTC.

The chain employs TRBV11-3 and TRBJ2-3; D gene ambiguous. There are 13 residues in the CDR3. CDR1 is SGHNT, CDR2 YENEEA, per germline. V was clipped by 5 bases and J by 1 base, with 7 bases between them. The CDR3 region is CASSMEGTDTQYF. The CDR3 coding sequence is TGTGCCAGCAGCATGGAAGGCACAGATACGCAGTATTTT.

The chain has TRBV7-2 and TRBJ2-3; tentative D call: TRBD2 (5 bases). The CDR3 sequence is 12 residues long. Germline CDR1 SGHTA, CDR2 FQGNSA. The germline V and J ends were trimmed by 5 bases and 7 bases, with 10 bases remaining between them. The CDR3 protein is CASSPSGNTQYF. As DNA, the CDR3 is TGTGCCAGCAGCCCATCCGGGAATACGCAGTATTTT.

V gene TRBV9 combines with J gene TRBJ1-5; D unresolved. CDR1 is SGDLS and CDR2 is YYNGEE in the germline V gene. Trimming took 4 bases from V and 1 from J, leaving 9 bases between them. The CDR3 consists of 14 residues. The CDR3 DNA reads as TGTGCCAGCAGCCCCATCCGGAGCAATCAGCCCCAGCATTTT. This sequence encodes CASSPIRSNQPQHF.

This chain connects TRBV5-1 to TRBJ2-5; 11 bases agree with TRBD2. The V segment lost 4 bases and the J segment 2 bases; nucleotides outside the gene matches: 7. CDR3 size: 16 residues. Germline loops: CDR1 SGHRS, CDR2 YFSETQ. The CDR3 loop reads CASSNTVAGGQETQYF. CDR3 coding DNA: TGCGCCAGCAGCAATACCGTAGCGGGGGGGCAAGAGACCCAGTACTTC. Full variable domain (missing parts from reference TRBV5-1 and TRBJ2-5): KAGVTQTPRYLIKTRGQQVTLSCSPISGHRSVSWYQQTPGQGLQFLFEYFSETQRNKGNFPGRFSGRQFSNSRSEMNVSTLELGDSALYLCASSNTVAGGQETQYFGPGTRLLVL.

The chain combines TRBV2 with TRBJ1-2; unclear D gene. The CDR3 runs 12 residues. Trimming shortened V by 2 bases and J by 4 bases, and 5 bases separated the two germline ends. Germline V gene lookup returns CDR1 SNHLY and CDR2 FYNNEI. CDR3 coding DNA: TGTGCCAGCAGTGAACAGGCCTATGGCTACACCTTC. It codes for CASSEQAYGYTF.

The rearrangement joins TRBV5-1 to TRBJ1-1; D call uncertain. Germline V gene sequence: CDR1 SGHRS, CDR2 YFSETQ. This CDR3 spans 15 amino acids. V shed 1 base and J shed 5 bases, with 15 bases lying between them. The CDR3 spells CASSLMGGSGTEAFF. DNA of the CDR3: TGCGCCAGCAGCTTGATGGGTGGCAGTGGGACTGAAGCTTTCTTT.

This clone came up once. This rearrangement joins TRBV5-1 to TRBJ1-3; the D is unclear. CDR3 length: 15 amino acids. V was pared by 4 bases and J by 0 bases, with 11 bases between. In germline, CDR1 is SGHRS, CDR2 YFSETQ. The CDR3 region has the DNA TGCGCCAGCAGCCCTGTTGCGGACTCTGGAAACACCATATATTTT. Translated: CASSPVADSGNTIYF.

J is TRBJ2-1 and V is TRBV25-1; no definite D call. The V end lost 4 bases, the J end lost 2 bases, and 12 bases lay between the germline ends. The germline V gene encodes CDR1 MGHDK and CDR2 SYGVNS. This CDR3 is built from 15 residues. The DNA for the CDR3 is TGTGCCAGCAGTGGGGCAGAAAAACCCTACAATGAGCAGTTCTTC. This codes for CASSGAEKPYNEQFF.

The chain joins TRBV19 to TRBJ1-5; D is perhaps TRBD1 (5 bases). Deletions cut 4 bases from V and 7 bases from J, with 11 bases between. The CDR3 consists of 13 residues. Germline loops: CDR1 LNHDA, CDR2 SQIVND (reference sequence). The CDR3 sequence is CASSRNQGQPQHF. The CDR3 DNA sequence: TGTGCCAGTAGTAGAAATCAGGGACAGCCCCAGCATTTT.

V usage is TRBV6-5 and J usage is TRBJ1-4, with unresolved D. Trimming took 0 bases from V and 7 from J, leaving 12 bases between them. The CDR3 is 15 amino acids. Germline V gene data show CDR1 as MNHEY and CDR2 as SVGAGI. CDR3 nucleotides: TGTGCCAGCAGTTACTCGGTCTTTAGAGGTGAAAAACTGTTTTTT. Protein product: CASSYSVFRGEKLFF.

This chain joins TRBV6-5 and TRBJ2-6; the D gene could be TRBD1 or TRBD2 (5 bases each). The V gene's germline CDR1 is MNHEY and CDR2 SVGAGI. CDR3 length equals 14 residues. V was shortened by 6 bases and J by 0 bases, with 6 bases between the two germline ends. CDR3 residues: CASRGTSGANVLTF. The CDR3 DNA reads as TGTGCCAGCAGGGGGACCTCTGGGGCCAACGTCCTGACTTTC.

The chain has TRBV6-5 and TRBJ2-7; D may be TRBD1 (6 bases). In germline, CDR1 is MNHEY, CDR2 SVGAGI. This CDR3 is built from 13 residues. V was trimmed by 6 bases and J by 3 bases, leaving 12 bases between them. CDR3 nucleotide sequence: TGTGCCAGCAGACCGACAGGCTACTACGAGCAGTACTTC. This translates into CASRPTGYYEQYF.

This sequence joins TRBV7-3 and TRBJ1-1; a weak D match, TRBD1 (5 bases). Trimming left V 5 bases short and J 11 bases short, with 18 bases between. The CDR3 sequence is 13 residues long. Germline V gene lookup returns CDR1 SGHTA and CDR2 FQGTGA. CDR3 sequence reads: CASSAQGRADAFF. The CDR3 DNA sequence: TGTGCCAGCAGCGCCCAGGGTCGGGCGGACGCTTTCTTT.

The J gene is TRBJ2-3, the V gene TRBV19, with D possibly being TRBD1 (6 bases). Germline CDR1 and CDR2: LNHDA and SQIVND (reference sequence). V was trimmed by 5 bases and J by 6 bases, leaving 21 bases between them. This CDR3 comprises 16 residues. CDR3: CASSVARGPTRDTQYF. DNA of the CDR3: TGTGCCAGTAGTGTTGCCAGGGGTCCTACGAGGGATACGCAGTATTTT.

This clone occurred a few times. The chain is built from TRBV7-2 and TRBJ1-2; tentative D call: TRBD1 (6 bases). The CDR3 runs 15 residues. The germline gives CDR1 SGHTA, CDR2 FQGNSA. V was shortened by 3 bases and J by 4 bases, with 15 bases between the two germline ends. CDR3 protein: CASSFRLGGPYGYTF. The CDR3 coding sequence is TGTGCCAGCAGCTTCCGACTGGGGGGCCCCTATGGCTACACCTTC.

This clone was detected once. The chain is built from TRBV2 and TRBJ2-1; 8 bases line up with TRBD1. V gave up 5 bases and J gave up 8 bases; unmatched junction bases: 14. The germline V gene has CDR1 SNHLY and CDR2 FYNNEI. This CDR3 spans 16 amino acids. In DNA, the CDR3 is TGTGCCAGCAGTTACCCCCCCCGCGGACAGGGCGATGAGCAGTTCTTC. Residues: CASSYPPRGQGDEQFF. Using reference TRBV2 and TRBJ2-1 for the parts outside the CDR3, the full variable domain is EPEVTQTPSHQVTQMGQEVILRCVPISNHLYFYWYRQILGQKVEFLVSFYNNEISEKSEIFDDQFSVERPDGSNFTLKIRSTKLEDSAMYFCASSYPPRGQGDEQFFGPGTRLTVL.

CDR3 protein: CSVGGTGSRETQYF. The CDR3 region has the DNA TGCAGCGTTGGAGGGACAGGGTCACGAGAGACCCAGTACTTC. The chain has TRBV29-1 and TRBJ2-5; the match to TRBD1 covers 9 bases. This CDR3 contains 14 residues. Germline trimming cut 4 bases from V and 4 bases from J; bases unmatched to any gene: 7. Germline V CDR1 and CDR2: SQVTM, ANQGSEA. Combining the CDR3 with reference TRBV29-1 and TRBJ2-5 gives the whole variable domain SAVISQKPSRDICQRGTSLTIQCQVDSQVTMMFWYRQQPGQSLTLIATANQGSEATYESGFVIDKFPISRPNLTFSTLTVSNMSPEDSSIYLCSVGGTGSRETQYFGPGTRLLVL.

This rearrangement joins TRBV4-2 to TRBJ1-4, with TRBD1 matching 12 bases. The germline gives CDR1 LGHNA, CDR2 YNFKEQ. The ends lost 0 bases at V and 8 bases at J; junction bases unmatched: 4. This CDR3 region has 16 residues. This CDR3 reads CASSQDGTGGVEKLFF. CDR3 coding DNA: TGTGCCAGCAGCCAAGATGGGACAGGGGGCGTGGAAAAACTGTTTTTT.

The chain has TRBV15 and TRBJ2-2, with D perhaps TRBD1 (6 bases). V was shortened by 1 base and J by 6 bases, with 18 bases between the two germline ends. The germline V gene encodes CDR1 LNHNV and CDR2 YYDKDF (reference sequence). This CDR3 is built from 17 residues. The chain's CDR3 is CATSRGSGALRSGELFF. The CDR3 nucleotides read TGTGCCACCAGCAGAGGATCAGGGGCGCTTCGGTCCGGGGAGCTGTTTTTT.

This chain uses TRBV7-2 with TRBJ2-5; 7 nucleotides agree with TRBD1. Unmatched junction bases numbered 9, after V lost 7 bases and J lost 4 bases. The CDR3 length is 14 residues. Germline loops: CDR1 SGHTA, CDR2 FQGNSA. CDR3 sequence reads: CASTPGRGRETQYF. The CDR3 bases are TGTGCCAGCACCCCAGGCAGGGGGAGAGAGACCCAGTACTTC.

The chain employs TRBV2 and TRBJ2-7; maybe TRBD2 (5 bases). Trimming left V 3 bases short and J 5 bases short, with 8 bases between. Germline CDR1 is SNHLY and CDR2 is FYNNEI. This CDR3 has 12 residues. The CDR3 DNA reads as TGTGCCAGCAGTGATCTCGGGGACGAGCAGTACTTC. As protein: CASSDLGDEQYF.

The CDR3 coding sequence is TGTGCCAGCAAACCCGGGACAGGGTTACAAGAGACCCAGTACTTC. Translating gives CASKPGTGLQETQYF. The gene calls are TRBV6-6 and TRBJ2-5; 9 bases are shared with TRBD1. After removal of 7 bases from V and 2 bases from J, the junction contained 8 bases not matched to a gene. Germline-derived CDR1 and CDR2 are MNHNY and SVGAGI (reference sequence). There are 15 residues in the CDR3.

This clone was counted a few times. This rearrangement joins TRBV5-6 to TRBJ2-7; 8 positions match TRBD1. Germline lookup yields CDR1 SGHDT and CDR2 YYEEEE. J was trimmed by 3 bases and V by 4 bases; bases with no gene match: 9. This CDR3 comprises 15 residues. CDR3 loop: CASSRTGNGGYEQYF. CDR3 coding DNA: TGTGCCAGCAGCAGGACAGGGAACGGGGGCTACGAGCAGTACTTC. Full variable domain (missing parts from reference TRBV5-6 and TRBJ2-7): DAGVTQSPTHLIKTRGQQVTLRCSPKSGHDTVSWYQQALGQGPQFIFQYYEEEERQRGNFPDRFSGHQFPNYSSELNVNALLLGDSALYLCASSRTGNGGYEQYFGPGTRLTVT.